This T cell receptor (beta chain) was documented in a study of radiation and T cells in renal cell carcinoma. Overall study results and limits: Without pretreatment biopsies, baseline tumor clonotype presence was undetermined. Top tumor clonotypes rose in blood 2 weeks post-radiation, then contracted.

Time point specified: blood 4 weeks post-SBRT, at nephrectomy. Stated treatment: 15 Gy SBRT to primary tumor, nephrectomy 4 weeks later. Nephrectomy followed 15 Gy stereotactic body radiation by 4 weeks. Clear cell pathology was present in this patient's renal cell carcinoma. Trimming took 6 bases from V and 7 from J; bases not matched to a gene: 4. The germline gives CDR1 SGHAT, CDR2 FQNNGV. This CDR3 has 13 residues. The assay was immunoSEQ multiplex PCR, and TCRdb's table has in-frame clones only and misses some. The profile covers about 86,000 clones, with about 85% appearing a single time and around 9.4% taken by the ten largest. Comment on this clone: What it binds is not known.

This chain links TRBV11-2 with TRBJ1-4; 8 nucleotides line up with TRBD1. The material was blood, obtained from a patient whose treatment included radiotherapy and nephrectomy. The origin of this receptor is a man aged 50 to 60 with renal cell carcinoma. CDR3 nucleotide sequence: TGTGCCAGCAGACCCACAGGGGGTGAAAAACTGTTTTTT. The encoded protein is CASRPTGGEKLFF.